Presented here are 23 T cell receptor beta chains from one specimen sequenced in a study of shared clonotypes between healthy human individuals. The repertoire was sequenced with immunoSEQ multiplex PCR; TCRdb's copy has only in-frame clones and lacks some. The sample yields 2 million to 3 million clones, approximately 94% seen once. Input material: naive CD4+ T cells from PBMCs. Subset described: CD45RA+ positively selected. All receptors derive from a man younger than 35 in good health. Some clones in this sample may be carry-over from other donors' samples.

This clone was seen once. This chain uses TRBV25-1 with TRBJ1-1; TRBD1 is a possible D gene (5 bases). Germline V CDR1 and CDR2: MGHDK, SYGVNS. V was pared by 6 bases and J by 1 base, with 12 bases between. The CDR3 is made up of 14 amino acids. Written as DNA, the CDR3 is TGTGCCAGCAGGGCGAGGGGTCCGAACACTGAAGCTTTCTTT. It is translated as CASRARGPNTEAFF.

This chain joins TRBV4-1 and TRBJ2-5; D is perhaps TRBD1 (6 bases). V was clipped by 2 bases and J by 13 bases, with 20 bases between them. The CDR3 is 14 amino acids. Germline CDR1 and CDR2: MGHRA and YSYEKL. In DNA, the CDR3 is TGCGCCAGCAGCCAACGGGACAAACAAACACAAATGTACTTC. This encodes CASSQRDKQTQMYF.

The J gene is TRBJ2-7, the V gene TRBV28, with 7 bases identical to TRBD1. V trimming: 5 bases; J trimming: 3 bases; junction bases outside the gene matches: 10. The germline gives CDR1 MDHEN, CDR2 SYDVKM. CDR3 length: 15 residues. In DNA form, the CDR3 reads TGTGCCAGCAGTGAAGGGGCAGGGGGATACTACGAGCAGTACTTC. Translated: CASSEGAGGYYEQYF.

This chain connects TRBV4-2 to TRBJ1-3; the match to TRBD1 covers 7 bases. The V gene end was trimmed by 0 bases and the J gene end by 0 bases; junction bases not matched to a gene: 8. The CDR3 has 18 amino acids. In germline, CDR1 is LGHNA, CDR2 YNFKEQ. The CDR3 loop reads CASSQERDSRSSGNTIYF. The CDR3 DNA reads TGTGCCAGCAGCCAAGAAAGGGACAGTCGGAGCTCTGGAAACACCATATATTTT.

This clone was seen only once. The chain employs TRBV15 and TRBJ2-7; 7 bases map to TRBD1. Germline values: CDR1 LNHNV, CDR2 YYDKDF (reference sequence). The CDR3 is made up of 17 amino acids. V dropped 1 base and J dropped 2; count of bases not matched to a gene: 11. This CDR3 is CATSRVLSQGVPYEQYF. For the CDR3, the DNA is TGTGCCACCAGCAGAGTCTTAAGTCAGGGGGTCCCCTACGAGCAGTACTTC.

The V gene is TRBV11-1, the J gene TRBJ2-5, with no clear D. The CDR3 is 14 residues long. Germline-derived CDR1 and CDR2 are SGHAT and FQDESV (reference sequence). V dropped 1 base and J dropped 1 base, with 7 bases sitting between them. The CDR3 DNA reads as TGTGCCAGCAGCTTAGTGGACGGCCAAGAGACCCAGTACTTC. It translates to CASSLVDGQETQYF.

With respect to this clone: Other DNA sequences in this sample translate to the same CDR3. J is TRBJ2-3 and V is TRBV7-2, with D possibly TRBD1 on 6 matching bases. The V and J ends lost 1 base and 2 bases respectively, with 13 bases between them. The CDR3 sequence is 16 residues long. Germline V gene lookup returns CDR1 SGHTA and CDR2 FQGNSA. CDR3 sequence: CASSLGRGGTTDTQYF. The CDR3 region has the DNA TGTGCCAGCAGCTTAGGACGAGGGGGAACCACAGATACGCAGTATTTT.

This chain joins TRBV28 and TRBJ2-3, with 9 bases matching TRBD1. V was pared by 7 bases and J by 5 bases, with 7 bases of the junction left unmatched. Germline CDR1 reads MDHEN; CDR2 reads SYDVKM. The CDR3 runs to 14 residues. The CDR3 reads CASTGTGLVDTQYF. DNA of the CDR3: TGTGCCAGCACCGGGACAGGGCTTGTAGATACGCAGTATTTT.

This clone was found once. CDR3 sequence reads: CASSPGDMAANEKLFF. In nucleotides, the CDR3 is TGTGCCAGCAGCCCCGGAGACATGGCGGCTAATGAAAAACTGTTTTTT. The chain joins TRBV7-9 to TRBJ1-4; D is ambiguous. The CDR3 length is 16 residues. CDR1 is SEHNR, CDR2 FQNEAQ, per germline (reference sequence). V lost 5 bases, J lost 3 bases, and 16 bases lay in between.

The rearrangement uses TRBV4-1 and TRBJ2-1; TRBD2 is a possible D gene (6 bases). Germline V lookup: CDR1 MGHRA, CDR2 YSYEKL. Deletions cut 3 bases from V and 10 bases from J, with 16 bases between. This CDR3 is built from 14 residues. In DNA form, the CDR3 reads TGCGCCAGCAGCCAGGCTACGGCGACTAGAGAGCAGTTCTTC. Translated, it gives CASSQATATREQFF.

The V gene is TRBV2, the J gene TRBJ1-1; the D is unclear. CDR3 length: 14 residues. The germline V gene has CDR1 SNHLY and CDR2 FYNNEI. Trimming stripped 8 bases from V and 8 bases from J, with 21 bases between. The chain's CDR3 is CASGGSGHMKEAFF. CDR3 coding DNA: TGTGCCAGCGGTGGATCAGGTCATATGAAAGAAGCTTTCTTT.

The CDR3 spells CASSPLHTGNNEQFF. In nucleotides, the CDR3 is TGTGCCAGCTCACCACTTCACACGGGAAACAATGAGCAGTTCTTC. V gene TRBV18 combines with J gene TRBJ2-1; D might be TRBD2 (5 bases). There are 15 residues in the CDR3. The V gene lost 1 base and the J gene lost 5 bases, with 12 bases spanning the gap. CDR1 KGHSH and CDR2 LQKENI come from the germline V gene.

This sequence joins TRBV19 and TRBJ1-2, with D unresolved. Germline V CDR1 and CDR2: LNHDA, SQIVND (reference sequence). The CDR3 has 17 residues. Trimming pared 5 bases from V and 0 bases from J, leaving 19 bases between. The CDR3 reads CASSPNRMASSNYGYTF. The CDR3, as DNA: TGTGCCAGTAGTCCCAATCGTATGGCCAGCTCTAACTATGGCTACACCTTC.

CDR3 region: CASSERQVNTGELFF. In DNA, the CDR3 is TGTGCCAGCAGTGAAAGGCAGGTGAACACCGGGGAGCTGTTTTTT. This chain joins TRBV6-1 and TRBJ2-2; D remains unclear. This CDR3 spans 15 amino acids. In germline, CDR1 is MNHNS, CDR2 SASEGT. Trimming cost V 2 bases and J 1 base, with 8 bases left between them.

The V call is TRBV7-3, the J call TRBJ2-1; the match to TRBD1 covers 8 bases. The ends lost 5 bases at V and 5 bases at J; junction bases unmatched: 5. The CDR3 totals 14 residues. Per germline, CDR1 SGHTA and CDR2 FQGTGA. The CDR3 loop is CASSQGQVHNEQFF. CDR3 coding DNA: TGTGCCAGCAGCCAGGGACAGGTCCACAATGAGCAGTTCTTC.

This chain joins TRBV4-1 and TRBJ1-4, with D maybe TRBD1 (5 bases). The ends were cut back, 2 bases at V and 1 base at J, with 11 bases in the middle. From germline, CDR1 is MGHRA and CDR2 YSYEKL. The CDR3 spans 16 residues. For the CDR3, the DNA is TGCGCCAGCAGCCAACCTCTCAGGGAAACTAATGAAAAACTGTTTTTT. Translated: CASSQPLRETNEKLFF.

The rearrangement joins TRBV28 to TRBJ2-7; D possibly corresponds to TRBD2 (5 bases). Trimming took off 6 bases at V and 5 bases at J, with 14 bases between the two ends. CDR1 is MDHEN and CDR2 is SYDVKM in the germline V gene. There are 13 residues in the CDR3. The CDR3 spells CASRSQRRNEQYF. In nucleotides, the CDR3 is TGTGCCAGCAGGAGCCAACGGAGGAACGAGCAGTACTTC.

The chain combines TRBV27 with TRBJ2-7; 11 bases fit TRBD2. The germline gives CDR1 MNHEY, CDR2 SMNVEV (reference sequence). This CDR3 spans 15 amino acids. After removal of 8 bases from V and 3 bases from J, the junction contained 9 bases not matched to a gene. CDR3 nucleotide sequence: TGTGCCAGCCGCCTCCTAGGGACTAGCGGCTACGAGCAGTACTTC. It is translated as CASRLLGTSGYEQYF.

V and J are TRBV19 and TRBJ2-6; possibly TRBD1 for D (6 bases). Germline V gene data show CDR1 as LNHDA and CDR2 as SQIVND (reference sequence). The CDR3 consists of 15 residues. With 2 bases removed from V and 4 bases from J, the gap between germline ends came to 9 bases. This chain's CDR3 is CASSIQGRGANVLTF. CDR3 coding DNA: TGTGCCAGTAGTATACAGGGGAGAGGGGCCAACGTCCTGACTTTC.

This rearrangement joins TRBV15 to TRBJ2-7; 14 bases line up with TRBD2. Germline CDR1 LNHNV, CDR2 YYDKDF (reference sequence). V lost 3 bases, J lost 7 bases, and 11 bases stayed unmatched. The CDR3 consists of 17 residues. CDR3 sequence: CATSRGGLAGVLEEQYF. The CDR3 DNA follows: TGTGCCACCAGCAGGGGGGGACTAGCGGGAGTGCTGGAAGAGCAGTACTTC.

The J gene is TRBJ2-4, the V gene TRBV18; D tentatively reads TRBD1 or TRBD2 (6 bases each). CDR1 is KGHSH and CDR2 is LQKENI in the germline V gene. Trimming cost V 3 bases and J 8 bases, with 14 bases left between them. The length of the CDR3 is 14 residues. This CDR3 reads CASSPGGWGHIQYF. As DNA, the CDR3 is TGTGCCAGCTCACCGGGGGGATGGGGGCACATTCAGTACTTC.

The chain uses TRBV9 and TRBJ2-1; D unclear. Germline V gene data show CDR1 as SGDLS and CDR2 as YYNGEE. The CDR3 has 17 amino acids. V was cut by 4 bases and J by 0 bases, with 17 bases left in between. CDR3 region: CASSTLGSDSSYNEQFF. CDR3 bases: TGTGCCAGCAGCACCCTAGGTTCGGATAGCTCCTACAATGAGCAGTTCTTC.

This clone occurred once. The V and J genes are TRBV9 and TRBJ2-7; D gene uncertain. The germline gives CDR1 SGDLS, CDR2 YYNGEE. This CDR3 region has 14 residues. Trimming shortened V by 5 bases and J by 9 bases, and 21 bases separated the two germline ends. CDR3 loop: CASRSPGPEVVQYF. CDR3 nucleotide sequence: TGTGCCAGCAGGAGCCCGGGCCCTGAAGTCGTGCAGTACTTC.